A selection of T cell receptor beta chains follows, all from one sample in a study of blood T cell repertoires in COVID-19. Some clones are missing from TCRdb's copy, which holds only in-frame ones; the method was immunoSEQ multiplex PCR. Of roughly 76,000 clones in the sample, around nine tenths were seen once. The sample taken for sequencing was peripheral blood. These receptors were obtained from a man aged 50-59 years with acute or convalescent COVID-19. Both conserved end residues are trimmed from each CDR3.

J	V	CDR3
TRBJ2-6	TRBV7-9	ASNTNWDRGGPGANVLT
TRBJ2-1	TRBV13	ASSLGLVRVNEQF
TRBJ2-3	TRBV28	ASSLGPVLDTQY
TRBJ1-3	TRBV7-2	ASSLALTSGNTIY
TRBJ1-4	TRBV4-3	ASSQAGDSGYNEKLF
TRBJ2-1	TRBV9	ASSVGRSLAAYNEQF
TRBJ2-1	TRBV5-4	ASSLWAGGHNEQF
TRBJ2-5	TRBV5-8	ASSLYRLGQQETQY
TRBJ2-5	TRBV7-2	ASSLGVVAGGRETQY
TRBJ2-5	TRBV10-3	AISTGTGAQETQY
TRBJ2-3	TRBV4-1	ASSQIPRSTDTQY
TRBJ2-1	TRBV28	ASSSGTPVENEQF
TRBJ2-4	TRBV28	ASSLSRGGIQY
TRBJ1-1	TRBV19	ASSRTGANTEAF
TRBJ1-2	TRBV5-1	ASSHGTGVGYT
TRBJ2-7	TRBV19	ASSTQGGRIRHEQY
TRBJ1-5	TRBV3-1/TRBV3-2	ASSQAWQNQPQH
TRBJ1-1	TRBV24-1	ATEGGVPTEAF
TRBJ2-2	TRBV7-9	ASSLVGMTPNTGELF
TRBJ2-7	TRBV7-8	ASSLVPGNSYEQY
TRBJ2-5	TRBV5-6	ASSFGSQETQY
TRBJ2-1	TRBV7-6	ASSFDIGREQF
TRBJ2-7	TRBV29-1	SVKGTGRTYEQY
TRBJ2-4	TRBV28	ASSLLGGLAKNIQY
TRBJ2-4	TRBV3-1/TRBV3-2	ASSQAGVNIQY
TRBJ2-3	TRBV11-2	ASSLLRGFSDTQY
TRBJ1-1	TRBV7-8	ASSPHLTEAF
TRBJ1-3	TRBV19	ATSPQAAGNTIY
TRBJ2-1	TRBV5-4	ASKSGGLAGGNSYNEQF
TRBJ2-3	TRBV3-1/TRBV3-2	ASSPMGRGTDTQY
TRBJ1-2	TRBV28	ASIQRWAMDGYT
TRBJ1-6	TRBV4-3	ASSQANSPLH
TRBJ1-2	TRBV19	ASSLTGGLYGYT
TRBJ1-4	TRBV6-1	ASSESSGRDEKLF
TRBJ2-1	TRBV6-1	ASREQGPINYNEQF
TRBJ1-3	TRBV29-1	SGQGGGNTIY
TRBJ2-7	TRBV2	ASSETGGGYEQY
TRBJ2-5	TRBV6-5	ASRTSSGRRDQY
TRBJ2-5	TRBV7-9	ASSPGQGLSQETQY
TRBJ1-6	TRBV5-6	ASSLAGDSPLH
TRBJ1-6	TRBV7-2	ASSVWTVLSSSPLH
TRBJ2-5	TRBV27	ASSPTGLETQY
TRBJ2-7	TRBV29-1	SVKAGSYEQY